This T cell receptor (beta chain) is drawn from a study of blood T cell repertoires in COVID-19. As for the study in general: COVID-19 samples from acute and convalescent phases originated in the United States, Italy and Spain. In each case, the material was cDNA or gDNA derived from T cells, B-cell-depleted T cells, or PBMCs.

How the authors handled the data: Estimation of nucleated cell counts was performed using reference gene primer amplification. Using immunoSEQ multiplex PCR, the repertoire was profiled, and TCRdb retains in-frame clones only, with some absent. D and trimming come from the DNA, and the V and J calls and clone size come from that table. The sample contains around 100,000 clones, 91% of which appear only once. The CDR3 covers 14 residues. The junction had 7 bases not matched to a gene; V was cut back by 1 base and J by 8 bases. CDR1 is SGHTA and CDR2 is FQGNSA in the germline V gene. The material sequenced was peripheral blood. The TCR comes from a human donor with active COVID-19. The donor label of this sample is uncertain. The V gene is TRBV7-2, the J gene TRBJ1-1, with TRBD1 matching 7 bases. This chain's CDR3 is CASSLGRGPGEAFF. The CDR3 nucleotides are TGTGCCAGCAGCTTAGGGAGGGGGCCCGGAGAAGCTTTCTTT. The full variable domain, in which reference TRBV7-2 and TRBJ1-1 provide the parts outside the CDR3, is GAGVSQSPSNKVTEKGKDVELRCDPISGHTALYWYRQSLGQGLEFLIYFQGNSAPDKSGLPSDRFSAERTGGSVSTLTIQRTQQEDSAVYLCASSLGRGPGEAFFGQGTRLTVV.